This is a list of T cell receptor beta chains from one sample in a study of blood T cells in healthy people across ages. TCRdb used MiXCR to reprocess the 5' RACE reads, holding one entry per CDR3 protein. The sample has 1.5 million to 2 million distinct CDR3 sequences, 28% seen once. The sequenced sample consisted of blood. The receptors derive from a woman aged 25 to 39 in good health. The CDR3 runs from the conserved cysteine through the conserved F or W. The D gene is left open where the match is weak. The size field is filled for only some rows; it gives once, few, many or a size class.

clone size: .
V gene: TRBV12-3/TRBV12-4
D gene: TRBD2
J gene: TRBJ2-2
CDR3 DNA: TGTGCCAGCCGCCCGGGACTAAACACCGGGGAGCTGTTTTTT
CDR3 protein: CASRPGLNTGELFF

clone size: .
V gene: TRBV28
D gene: .
J gene: TRBJ2-7
CDR3 DNA: TGTGCCGGCAGTTTGCGACACTACGAGCAGTACTTC
CDR3 protein: CAGSLRHYEQYF

clone size: .
V gene: TRBV20-1
D gene: TRBD2
J gene: TRBJ2-1
CDR3 DNA: TGCAGTGCTCCCGGACTAGCGGGAAACTCCTACAATGAGCAGTTCTTC
CDR3 protein: CSAPGLAGNSYNEQFF

clone size: few
V gene: TRBV6-2/TRBV6-3
D gene: .
J gene: TRBJ2-1
CDR3 DNA: TGTGCCAGCAGTAGCCAAGCGGCATCCTACAATGAGCAGTTCTTC
CDR3 protein: CASSSQAASYNEQFF

clone size: many
V gene: TRBV5-1
D gene: .
J gene: TRBJ2-5
CDR3 DNA: TGTGCCAGCAGCTTGACGGAAGAGACCCAGTACTTC
CDR3 protein: CASSLTEETQYF

clone size: .
V gene: TRBV28
D gene: .
J gene: TRBJ1-2
CDR3 DNA: TGTGCCAGCAGACGAATGTTCTCAGTCTATGGCTACACCTTC
CDR3 protein: CASRRMFSVYGYTF

clone size: few
V gene: TRBV7-2
D gene: .
J gene: TRBJ2-3
CDR3 DNA: TGTGCCAGCAGCTCCCAACATACGCAGTATTTT
CDR3 protein: CASSSQHTQYF

clone size: few
V gene: TRBV20-1
D gene: TRBD2
J gene: TRBJ2-1
CDR3 DNA: TGCAGTGCTACTGGGGCGGGGGGACTTTATGAGCAGTTCTTC
CDR3 protein: CSATGAGGLYEQFF

clone size: many
V gene: TRBV29-1
D gene: .
J gene: TRBJ1-2
CDR3 DNA: TGCAGCGTTGAAGTCTTTCGGGACAACTATGGCTACACCTTC
CDR3 protein: CSVEVFRDNYGYTF

clone size: .
V gene: TRBV20-1
D gene: TRBD1
J gene: TRBJ2-3
CDR3 DNA: TGCAGTGCTGGACAGGGATCGAAGATAAGAGATACGCAGTATTTT
CDR3 protein: CSAGQGSKIRDTQYF

clone size: .
V gene: TRBV7-2
D gene: TRBD1
J gene: TRBJ1-2
CDR3 DNA: TGTGCCAGCAGCTTAGACGCCACAGGGGAGGGAGTCTATGGCTACACCTTC
CDR3 protein: CASSLDATGEGVYGYTF

clone size: .
V gene: TRBV20-1
D gene: .
J gene: TRBJ2-7
CDR3 DNA: TGCAGTGCGTCAGGGGCCGACAACGAGCAGTACTTC
CDR3 protein: CSASGADNEQYF

clone size: .
V gene: TRBV3-1
D gene: .
J gene: TRBJ1-5
CDR3 DNA: TGTGCCAGCAGCCGGGGAAGGGCAGATAGCAATCAGCCCCAGCATTTT
CDR3 protein: CASSRGRADSNQPQHF

clone size: .
V gene: TRBV4-1
D gene: .
J gene: TRBJ1-2
CDR3 DNA: TGCGCCAGCAGCCGAGATCGATGGTACCAAGATGGCTACACCTTC
CDR3 protein: CASSRDRWYQDGYTF

clone size: .
V gene: TRBV28
D gene: .
J gene: TRBJ1-4
CDR3 DNA: TGTGCCAGCAGCCGAGGGCCCGGACGGAGGAATGAAAAACTGTTTTTT
CDR3 protein: CASSRGPGRRNEKLFF

clone size: .
V gene: TRBV9
D gene: TRBD1
J gene: TRBJ2-3
CDR3 DNA: TGTGCCAGCAGCTCCCAGGGGGCAGGGCGCATAGATACGCAGTATTTT
CDR3 protein: CASSSQGAGRIDTQYF

clone size: .
V gene: TRBV4-3
D gene: .
J gene: TRBJ2-7
CDR3 DNA: TGCGCCAGCAGCCAAGATCAAATAGGGGGGGAACTATCCTACGAGCAGTACTTC
CDR3 protein: CASSQDQIGGELSYEQYF

clone size: .
V gene: TRBV2
D gene: TRBD1
J gene: TRBJ2-3
CDR3 DNA: TGTGCCAGCGACAGGGCGGCAGATACGCAGTATTTT
CDR3 protein: CASDRAADTQYF

clone size: many
V gene: TRBV10-3
D gene: .
J gene: TRBJ2-7
CDR3 DNA: TGTGCCATCAGTGAGGCTAGGAGCAAGCAGTACTTC
CDR3 protein: CAISEARSKQYF

clone size: many
V gene: TRBV29-1
D gene: TRBD2
J gene: TRBJ2-7
CDR3 DNA: TGCAGCGTTGTGGGACTAGCGGGAGCACCCGAGCAGTACTTC
CDR3 protein: CSVVGLAGAPEQYF

clone size: few
V gene: TRBV19
D gene: .
J gene: TRBJ1-1
CDR3 DNA: TGTGCCAGTAGTAACCGGGACAAAGCTTTCTTT
CDR3 protein: CASSNRDKAFF

clone size: .
V gene: TRBV20-1
D gene: TRBD2
J gene: TRBJ2-5
CDR3 DNA: TGCAGTGCTTTAGCGGGAGGGCCGGAGACCCAGTACTTC
CDR3 protein: CSALAGGPETQYF

clone size: few
V gene: TRBV7-2
D gene: .
J gene: TRBJ2-5
CDR3 DNA: TGTGCCAGCAGCTTAGGAGCTAGCGCTTCGGAGACCCAGTACTTC
CDR3 protein: CASSLGASASETQYF

clone size: many
V gene: TRBV7-2
D gene: .
J gene: TRBJ2-7
CDR3 DNA: TGTGCCAGCAGCACTGATCCCGGGGGCCTCGAGCAGTACTTC
CDR3 protein: CASSTDPGGLEQYF

clone size: .
V gene: TRBV4-3
D gene: .
J gene: TRBJ2-7
CDR3 DNA: TGCGCCAGCAGCCACGAACAGCGGGCCTACAAGCAGTACTTC
CDR3 protein: CASSHEQRAYKQYF

clone size: few
V gene: TRBV29-1
D gene: .
J gene: TRBJ1-5
CDR3 DNA: TGCAGCGTGAGACGGAGACTTTATAGCAATCAGCCCCAGCATTTT
CDR3 protein: CSVRRRLYSNQPQHF

clone size: .
V gene: TRBV20-1
D gene: TRBD1
J gene: TRBJ2-6
CDR3 DNA: TGCAGTGCTAGAGTCGCCGGGACAGGGGCATCTGGGGCCAACGTCCTGACTTTC
CDR3 protein: CSARVAGTGASGANVLTF

clone size: few
V gene: TRBV5-1
D gene: TRBD1
J gene: TRBJ1-1
CDR3 DNA: TGCGCCAGCAGCTTTGGGGACAGCATATTGAACACTGAAGCTTTCTTT
CDR3 protein: CASSFGDSILNTEAFF

clone size: .
V gene: TRBV5-1
D gene: .
J gene: TRBJ2-7
CDR3 DNA: TGCGCCAGCAACTTGGCCGGGACCCTATCCTACGAGCAGTACTTC
CDR3 protein: CASNLAGTLSYEQYF